Shown below are 4 T cell receptor beta chains from a single sample sequenced in a study of T-cell reconstitution after alpha-beta-depleted transplantation in children. It was with unique molecular identifiers that the TCRbeta library was prepared. From the PCR reads, TCRdb called clonotypes with MiXCR, one entry per CDR3 protein. The sample lists 200,000 to 250,000 distinct CDR3 sequences; around 12% were seen once. Sequenced material: PBMCs from the stem cell graft donor, taken from the stem cell graft. The receptors were gathered from a human donor who donated a stem cell graft to a child with acute lymphoblastic leukemia.

In this sample, this clonotype turned up many times. The V gene is TRBV6-2 or TRBV6-3, the J gene TRBJ2-1; no definite D call. Deletions cut 0 bases from V and 9 bases from J, with 15 bases between. The CDR3 sequence is 15 residues long. Germline V gives CDR1 MNHEY, CDR2 SVGEGT. In DNA, the CDR3 is TGTGCCAGCAGTTACTCTGCTGCGCCCTACCCTGAGCAGTTCTTC. Amino acid sequence: CASSYSAAPYPEQFF.

This clonotype was found many times. The rearrangement joins TRBV12-3 or TRBV12-4 to TRBJ2-7, with D tentatively TRBD1 (6 bases). The CDR3 covers 13 residues. Trimming removed 0 bases from V and 12 bases from J, with 15 bases in between. The CDR3 DNA is TGTGCCAGCAGTTTAGCGCTCGGACAGATCCCGTACTTC. Translating gives CASSLALGQIPYF.

This clonotype was seen a few times. The chain employs TRBV20-1 and TRBJ2-5; D may be TRBD1 or TRBD2 (5 bases each). The length of the CDR3 is 14 residues. Between the trimmed V and J ends, which lost 1 base and 1 base, there was a span of 10 bases. Germline CDR1 DFQATT, CDR2 SNEGSKA (reference sequence). CDR3 in amino acids: CSARVQGVQETQYF. The CDR3 bases are TGCAGTGCTAGAGTGCAGGGAGTCCAAGAGACCCAGTACTTC.

This clonotype occurred many times. The chain is built from TRBV11-2 and TRBJ1-4; D possibly corresponds to TRBD1 (5 bases). V dropped 0 bases and J dropped 6 bases, with 11 bases sitting between them. The CDR3 spans 15 residues. CDR1 and CDR2 from the germline V gene are SGHAT and FQNNGV. CDR3 nucleotides: TGTGCCAGCAGCTTAGAGGGGACGGCCTATGAAAAACTGTTTTTT. Protein sequence: CASSLEGTAYEKLFF.